The table lists the clone carrying this T cell receptor beta chain with many counts. The antigen is not known. Trimming cost V 6 bases and J 4 bases, with 12 bases left between them. Germline CDR1 reads MDHEN; CDR2 reads SYDVKM. The CDR3 is 13 amino acids. Regarding time point: persistent/refractory GD, antithyroid drugs over 5 years with positive TRAb. Following extraction of RNA from PBMCs, that RNA was used to make the TCR library. This sample is drawn from a study of regulatory T cells in long-lasting Graves disease. According to the study, TCR beta libraries were built with iRepertoire HTBI primers and CDR3-region Arm-PCR. MiXCR was run by TCRdb on the multiplex PCR reads, yielding one entry per CDR3 protein. The table has 350,000 to 450,000 distinct CDR3 sequences, 21% seen once; the top ten hold roughly an eighth. Findings of the study overall: Only peripheral blood was studied, not thyroid tissue. With persistent disease, TRBV28, TRBJ1-2 and TRBJ2-5 were the favored segments.

V and J are TRBV28 and TRBJ1-2; D is uncertain. The source of this sequence is a female donor with Graves disease. The material was peripheral blood mononuclear cells (PBMCs), obtained when the disease was refractory, from a patient treated with antithyroid drugs. Here the CDR3 DNA reads TGTGCCAGCAGCGGCTATTCTGGCTATGGCTACACCTTC. It specifies CASSGYSGYGYTF.